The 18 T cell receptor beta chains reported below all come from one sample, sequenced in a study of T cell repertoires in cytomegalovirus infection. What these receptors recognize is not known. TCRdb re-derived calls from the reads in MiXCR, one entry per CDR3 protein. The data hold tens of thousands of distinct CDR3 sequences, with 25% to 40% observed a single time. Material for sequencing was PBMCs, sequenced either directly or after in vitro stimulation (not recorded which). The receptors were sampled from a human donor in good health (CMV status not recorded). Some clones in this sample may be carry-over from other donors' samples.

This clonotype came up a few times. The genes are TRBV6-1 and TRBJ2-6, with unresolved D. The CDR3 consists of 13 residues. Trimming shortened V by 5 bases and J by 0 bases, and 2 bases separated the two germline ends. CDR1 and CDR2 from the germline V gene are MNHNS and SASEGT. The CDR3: CASSISGANVLTF. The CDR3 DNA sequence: TGTGCCAGCAGTATCTCTGGGGCCAACGTCCTGACTTTC.

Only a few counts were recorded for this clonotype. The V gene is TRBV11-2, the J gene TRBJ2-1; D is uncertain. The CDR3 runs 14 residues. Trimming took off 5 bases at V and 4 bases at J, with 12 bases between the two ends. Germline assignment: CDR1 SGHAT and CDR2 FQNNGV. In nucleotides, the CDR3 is TGTGCCAGCAGCCCGCTGGACCCGTACAATGAGCAGTTCTTC. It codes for CASSPLDPYNEQFF.

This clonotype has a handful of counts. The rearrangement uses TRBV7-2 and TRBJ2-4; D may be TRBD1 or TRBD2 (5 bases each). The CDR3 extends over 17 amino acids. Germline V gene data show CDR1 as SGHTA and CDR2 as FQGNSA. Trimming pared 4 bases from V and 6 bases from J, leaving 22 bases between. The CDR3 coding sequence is TGTGCCAGCAGCTCACTTCGTCCGGGGCTTAGGGGAAACATTCAGTACTTC. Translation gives CASSSLRPGLRGNIQYF.

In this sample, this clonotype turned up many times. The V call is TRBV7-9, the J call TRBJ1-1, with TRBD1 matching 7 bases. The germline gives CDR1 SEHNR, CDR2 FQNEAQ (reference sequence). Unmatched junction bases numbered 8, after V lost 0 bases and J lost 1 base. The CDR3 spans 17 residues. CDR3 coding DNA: TGTGCCAGCAGCTTAGCACATCACAGGGGCAGGAACACTGAAGCTTTCTTT. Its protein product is CASSLAHHRGRNTEAFF.

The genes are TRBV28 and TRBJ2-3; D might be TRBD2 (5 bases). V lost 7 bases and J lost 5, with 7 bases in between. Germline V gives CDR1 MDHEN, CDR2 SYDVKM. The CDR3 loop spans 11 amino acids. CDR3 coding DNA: TGTGCCAGCAAGGACTTAGATACGCAGTATTTT. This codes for CASKDLDTQYF.

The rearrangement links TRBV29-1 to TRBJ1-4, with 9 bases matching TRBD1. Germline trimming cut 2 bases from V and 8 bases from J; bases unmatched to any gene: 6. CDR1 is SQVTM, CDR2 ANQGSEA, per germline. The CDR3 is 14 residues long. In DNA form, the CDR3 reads TGCAGCGTTGAAACGGGACAGGGTGGAGAAAAACTGTTTTTT. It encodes CSVETGQGGEKLFF.

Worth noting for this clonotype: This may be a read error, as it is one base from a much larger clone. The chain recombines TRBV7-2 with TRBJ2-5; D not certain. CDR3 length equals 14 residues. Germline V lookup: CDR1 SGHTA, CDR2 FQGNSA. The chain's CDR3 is CVSSFLLVQETQYF. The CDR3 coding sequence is TGTGTCAGCAGCTTTTTGCTAGTCCAAGAGACCCAGTACTTC.

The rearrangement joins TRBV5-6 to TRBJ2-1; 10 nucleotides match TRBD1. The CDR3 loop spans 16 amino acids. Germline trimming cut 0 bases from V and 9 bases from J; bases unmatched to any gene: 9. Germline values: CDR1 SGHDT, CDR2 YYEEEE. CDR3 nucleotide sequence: TGTGCCAGCAGCTTGGGAGGGACAGGGGAGTGGAGTGAGCAGTTCTTC. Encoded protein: CASSLGGTGEWSEQFF.

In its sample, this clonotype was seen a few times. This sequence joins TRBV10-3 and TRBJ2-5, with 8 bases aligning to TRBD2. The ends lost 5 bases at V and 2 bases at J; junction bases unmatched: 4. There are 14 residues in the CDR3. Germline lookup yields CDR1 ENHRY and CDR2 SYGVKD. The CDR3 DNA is TGTGCCATCAGTCTTAGCGGGGTACAAGAGACCCAGTACTTC. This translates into CAISLSGVQETQYF.

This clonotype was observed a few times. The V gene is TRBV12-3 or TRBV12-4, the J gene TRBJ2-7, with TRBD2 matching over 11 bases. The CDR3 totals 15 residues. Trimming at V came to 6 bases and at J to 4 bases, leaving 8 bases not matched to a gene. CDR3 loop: CASSKLAGAVYEQYF. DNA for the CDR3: TGTGCCAGCAGCAAACTAGCGGGAGCGGTTTACGAGCAGTACTTC.

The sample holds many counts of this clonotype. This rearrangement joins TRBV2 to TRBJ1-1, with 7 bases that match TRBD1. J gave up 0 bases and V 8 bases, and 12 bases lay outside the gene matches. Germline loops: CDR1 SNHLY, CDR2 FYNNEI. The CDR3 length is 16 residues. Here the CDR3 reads CASGGGPGRMNTEAFF. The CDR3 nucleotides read TGTGCCAGCGGAGGGGGCCCCGGACGAATGAACACTGAAGCTTTCTTT.

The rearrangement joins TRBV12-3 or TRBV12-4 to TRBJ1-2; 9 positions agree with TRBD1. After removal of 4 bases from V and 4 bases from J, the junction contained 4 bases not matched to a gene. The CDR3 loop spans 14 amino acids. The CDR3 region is CASSSDRGTYGYTF. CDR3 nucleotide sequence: TGTGCCAGCAGTTCCGACAGGGGGACCTATGGCTACACCTTC.

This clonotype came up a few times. The CDR3 reads CASSLAGRGRDTQYF. For the CDR3, the DNA is TGTGCCAGCAGCTTGGCAGGGAGGGGGAGGGATACGCAGTATTTT. The rearrangement links TRBV7-8 to TRBJ2-3; D might be TRBD2 (7 bases). Germline V gene lookup returns CDR1 SGHVS and CDR2 FQNEAQ. The CDR3 has 15 residues. V dropped 3 bases and J dropped 6 bases, with 16 bases sitting between them. Full variable domain (remainder filled in from reference TRBV7-8 and TRBJ2-3): GAGVSQSPRYKVAKRGQDVALRCDPISGHVSLFWYQQALGQGPEFLTYFQNEAQLDKSGLPSDRFFAERPEGSVSTLKIQRTQQEDSAVYLCASSLAGRGRDTQYFGPGTRLTVL.

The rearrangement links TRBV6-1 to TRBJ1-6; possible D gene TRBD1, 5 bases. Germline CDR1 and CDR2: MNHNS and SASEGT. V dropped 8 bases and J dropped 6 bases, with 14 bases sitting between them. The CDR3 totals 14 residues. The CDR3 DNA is TGTGCCAGCGGCCTGATTGGGGGTAATTCACCCCTCCACTTT. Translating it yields CASGLIGGNSPLHF.

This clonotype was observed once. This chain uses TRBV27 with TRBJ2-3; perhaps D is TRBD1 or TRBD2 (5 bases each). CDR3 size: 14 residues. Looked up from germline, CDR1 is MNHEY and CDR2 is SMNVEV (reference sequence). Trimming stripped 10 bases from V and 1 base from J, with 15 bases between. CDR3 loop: CANRDQHCTDTQYF. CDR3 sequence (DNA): TGTGCCAACCGGGACCAACATTGCACAGATACGCAGTATTTT.

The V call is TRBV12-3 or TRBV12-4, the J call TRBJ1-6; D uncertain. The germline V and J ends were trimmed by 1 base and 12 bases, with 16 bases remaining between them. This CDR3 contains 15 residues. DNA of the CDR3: TGTGCCAGCAGTTTAGACCTTTTTCGGCAACTACCCCTCCACTTT. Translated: CASSLDLFRQLPLHF.

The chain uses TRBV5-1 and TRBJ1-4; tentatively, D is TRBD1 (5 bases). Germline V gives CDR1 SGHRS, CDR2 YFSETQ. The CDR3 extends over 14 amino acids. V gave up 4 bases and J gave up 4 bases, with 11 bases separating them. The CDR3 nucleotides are TGCGCCAGCAGCCGGGGGGGAGATAATGAAAAACTGTTTTTT. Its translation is CASSRGGDNEKLFF. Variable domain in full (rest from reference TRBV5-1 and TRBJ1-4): KAGVTQTPRYLIKTRGQQVTLSCSPISGHRSVSWYQQTPGQGLQFLFEYFSETQRNKGNFPGRFSGRQFSNSRSEMNVSTLELGDSALYLCASSRGGDNEKLFFGSGTQLSVL.

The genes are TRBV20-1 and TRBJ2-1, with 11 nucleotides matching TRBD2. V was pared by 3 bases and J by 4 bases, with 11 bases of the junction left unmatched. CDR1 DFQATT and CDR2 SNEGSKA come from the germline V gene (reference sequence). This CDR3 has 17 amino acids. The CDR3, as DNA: TGCAGTGCTAGCCCTAGCGGACTAGCGGGCGATTACAATGAGCAGTTCTTC. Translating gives CSASPSGLAGDYNEQFF.